Presented here are 3 T cell receptor beta chains from one specimen sequenced in a study of cytomegalovirus exposure and HLA in healthy donors (TCRdb year 2017). The library was made by the immunoSEQ multiplex PCR assay. A mixture of 60 forward primers for TCR Vbeta segments and 13 reverse primers for TCR Jbeta segments was used in the multiplex PCR. TCRdb mirrors the immuneACCESS table, restricted to in-frame sequences. Some clones are absent from its copies; in checked studies, under half trace to an unresolved V gene, and the reason for the others is unknown. The sample table records approximately 150,000 clones; 84% of these occur just once. Roughly 1% of the sample goes to the ten largest clones. Material for sequencing was PBMCs. The receptors shown here come from a man aged 30 to 39 in good health and CMV-seronegative.

This chain joins TRBV11-2 and TRBJ1-6; D is perhaps TRBD1 (5 bases). The CDR3 length is 13 residues. The ends were cut back, 3 bases at V and 8 bases at J, with 8 bases in the middle. In germline, CDR1 is SGHAT, CDR2 FQNNGV. In DNA form, the CDR3 reads TGTGCCAGCAGCTTCTTCAGGGATTCACCCCTCCACTTT. Protein: CASSFFRDSPLHF. Filled out from reference TRBV11-2 and TRBJ1-6, the complete variable domain reads EAGVAQSPRYKIIEKRQSVAFWCNPISGHATLYWYQQILGQGPKLLIQFQNNGVVDDSQLPKDRFSAERLKGVDSTLKIQPAKLEDSAVYLCASSFFRDSPLHFGNGTRLTVT.

The chain couples TRBV18 to TRBJ2-3; no clear D. V was trimmed by 6 bases and J by 2 bases, leaving 12 bases between them. This CDR3 is built from 14 residues. Germline V CDR1 and CDR2: KGHSH, LQKENI. CDR3 amino acids: CASSTGPPTDTQYF. DNA of the CDR3: TGTGCCAGCTCCACCGGTCCCCCCACAGATACGCAGTATTTT.

The chain recombines TRBV6-5 with TRBJ1-2, with D possibly being TRBD1 (5 bases). Trimming shortened V by 2 bases and J by 3 bases, and 13 bases separated the two germline ends. Per germline, CDR1 MNHEY and CDR2 SVGAGI. CDR3 size: 15 residues. The CDR3 loop reads CASSYKFGDYYGYTF. In DNA, the CDR3 is TGTGCCAGCAGTTACAAATTTGGGGACTACTATGGCTACACCTTC.